This T cell receptor beta chain is drawn from a study of technical replicates of blood from several donors. Sequenced by immunoSEQ multiplex PCR; TCRdb stores in-frame clones only, minus some. The sample holds over 55,000 clones; approximately 97% are singletons and the top ten take roughly 0.2%. V lost 3 bases and J lost 5; bases outside the gene matches: 3. The CDR3 sequence is 15 residues long. Germline CDR1 reads SNHLY; CDR2 reads FYNNEI. Sequenced input: T cells isolated from PBMCs. This sequence joins TRBV2 and TRBJ2-3, with TRBD1 matching 12 bases. The receptor comes from a human donor in good health. The CDR3 DNA is TGTGCCAGCAGTGAGGGGACAGGGGGCAAAGATACGCAGTATTTT. This translates into CASSEGTGGKDTQYF.